This T cell receptor (beta chain) was profiled in a study of response to subunit inactivated influenza vaccine. Study conclusions and caveats: T cells newly recruited by each seasonal influenza vaccination are few, the authors suggested.

CDR1 and CDR2 from the germline V gene are MNHNS and SASEGT. The CDR3 loop spans 13 amino acids. Trimming removed 5 bases at V and 4 bases at J, with 11 bases between. MiXCR, applied by TCRdb to the RT-PCR reads, yields one record per CDR3 protein. The sample lists around 750,000 distinct CDR3 sequences; 21% were seen once. This clonotype has just a few counts. The target antigen is unknown. The sample was PBMCs from blood, taken about 5 days after vaccination. The chain joins TRBV6-1 to TRBJ1-2; D is undetermined. The clonotype comes from a middle-aged man who received an inactivated influenza vaccine. Here the CDR3 reads CASSPGRVYGYTF. In DNA form, the CDR3 reads TGTGCCAGCAGTCCGGGGAGAGTCTATGGCTACACCTTC.